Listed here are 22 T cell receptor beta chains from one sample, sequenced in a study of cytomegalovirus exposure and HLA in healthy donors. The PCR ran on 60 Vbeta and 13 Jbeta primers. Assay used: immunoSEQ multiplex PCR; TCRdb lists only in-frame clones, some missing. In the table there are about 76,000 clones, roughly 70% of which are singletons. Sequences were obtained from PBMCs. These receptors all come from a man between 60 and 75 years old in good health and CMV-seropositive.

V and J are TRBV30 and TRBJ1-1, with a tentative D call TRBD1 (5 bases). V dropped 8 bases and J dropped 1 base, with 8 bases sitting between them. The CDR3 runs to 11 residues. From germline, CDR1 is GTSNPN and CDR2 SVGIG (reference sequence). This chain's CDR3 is CAGTRNTEAFF. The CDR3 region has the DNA TGTGCCGGGACGAGGAACACTGAAGCTTTCTTT.

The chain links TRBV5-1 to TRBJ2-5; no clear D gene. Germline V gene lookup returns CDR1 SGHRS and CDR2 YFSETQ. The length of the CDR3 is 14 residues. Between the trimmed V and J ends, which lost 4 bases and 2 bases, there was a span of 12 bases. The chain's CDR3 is CASSLGLLQETQYF. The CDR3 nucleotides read TGCGCCAGCAGCCTCGGGTTGTTACAAGAGACCCAGTACTTC.

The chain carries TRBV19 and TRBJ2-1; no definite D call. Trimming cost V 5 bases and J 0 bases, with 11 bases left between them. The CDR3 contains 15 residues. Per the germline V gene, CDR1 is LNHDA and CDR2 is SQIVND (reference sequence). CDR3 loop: CASSVVSSSYNEQFF. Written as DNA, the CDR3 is TGTGCCAGTAGTGTTGTGAGCTCCTCCTACAATGAGCAGTTCTTC.

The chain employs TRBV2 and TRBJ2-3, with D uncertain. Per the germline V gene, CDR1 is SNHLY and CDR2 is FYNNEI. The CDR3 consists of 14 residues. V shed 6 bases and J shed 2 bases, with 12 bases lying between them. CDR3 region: CASRAGSVTDTQYF. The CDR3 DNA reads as TGTGCCAGCAGGGCAGGCTCGGTCACAGATACGCAGTATTTT.

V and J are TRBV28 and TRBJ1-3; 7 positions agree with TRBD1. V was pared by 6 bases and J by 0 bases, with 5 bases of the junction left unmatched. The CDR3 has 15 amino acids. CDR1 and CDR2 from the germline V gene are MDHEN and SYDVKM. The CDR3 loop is CASRETGLSGNTIYF. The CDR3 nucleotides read TGTGCCAGCAGGGAGACAGGGCTCTCTGGAAACACCATATATTTT.

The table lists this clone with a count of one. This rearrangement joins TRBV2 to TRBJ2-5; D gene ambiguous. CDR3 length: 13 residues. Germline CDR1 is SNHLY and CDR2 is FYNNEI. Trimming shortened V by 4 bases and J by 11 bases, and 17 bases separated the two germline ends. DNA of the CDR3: TGTGCCAGCAGTGTCAGTTCTACGGGTGAGCAGTACTTC. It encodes CASSVSSTGEQYF.

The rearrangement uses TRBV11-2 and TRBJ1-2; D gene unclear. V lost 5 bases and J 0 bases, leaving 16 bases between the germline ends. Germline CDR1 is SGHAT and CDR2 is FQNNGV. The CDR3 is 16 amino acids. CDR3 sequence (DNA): TGTGCCAGCAGCCAAAAGATTAGGAGGGCTAACTATGGCTACACCTTC. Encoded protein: CASSQKIRRANYGYTF.

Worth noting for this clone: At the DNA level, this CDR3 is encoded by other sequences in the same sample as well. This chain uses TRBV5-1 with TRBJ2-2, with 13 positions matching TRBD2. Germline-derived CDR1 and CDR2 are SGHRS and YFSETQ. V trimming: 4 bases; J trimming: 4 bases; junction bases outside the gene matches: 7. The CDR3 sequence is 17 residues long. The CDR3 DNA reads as TGCGCCAGCAGCATACGACTAGCGGGAGGAGTCACCGGGGAGCTGTTTTTT. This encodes CASSIRLAGGVTGELFF.

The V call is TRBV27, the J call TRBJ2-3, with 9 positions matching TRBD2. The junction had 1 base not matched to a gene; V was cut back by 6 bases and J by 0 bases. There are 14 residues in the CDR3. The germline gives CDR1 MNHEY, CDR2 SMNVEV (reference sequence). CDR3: CASSTSGSTDTQYF. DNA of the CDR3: TGTGCCAGCAGCACTAGCGGGAGCACAGATACGCAGTATTTT.

The DNA for the CDR3 is TGTGCCAGCAGCCTCACAGGGGGCCACGGGGAGCTGTTTTTT. Amino acid sequence: CASSLTGGHGELFF. The chain uses TRBV28 and TRBJ2-2; 9 bases are a match to TRBD1. The CDR3 runs to 14 residues. Germline V lookup: CDR1 MDHEN, CDR2 SYDVKM. Germline trimming cut 6 bases from V and 7 bases from J; bases unmatched to any gene: 6.

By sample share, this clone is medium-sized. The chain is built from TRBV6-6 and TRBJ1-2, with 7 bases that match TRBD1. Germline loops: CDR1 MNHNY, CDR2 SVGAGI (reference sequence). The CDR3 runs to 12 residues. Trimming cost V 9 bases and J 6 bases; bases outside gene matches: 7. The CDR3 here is CASRQGSDGYTF. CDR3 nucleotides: TGTGCCAGTAGACAGGGTAGCGATGGCTACACCTTC.

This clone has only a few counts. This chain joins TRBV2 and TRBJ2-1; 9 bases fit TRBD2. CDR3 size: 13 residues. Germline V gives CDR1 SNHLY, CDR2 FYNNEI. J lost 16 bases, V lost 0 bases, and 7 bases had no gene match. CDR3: CASSEALRLAGFF. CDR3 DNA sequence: TGTGCCAGCAGTGAAGCGCTTCGGCTAGCGGGATTCTTC.

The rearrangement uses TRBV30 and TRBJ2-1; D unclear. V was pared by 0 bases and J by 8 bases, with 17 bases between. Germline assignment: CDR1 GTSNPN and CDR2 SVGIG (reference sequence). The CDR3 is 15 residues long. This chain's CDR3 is CAWSVLLSSVDEQFF. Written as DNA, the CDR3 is TGTGCCTGGAGTGTACTCCTGTCGTCTGTGGATGAGCAGTTCTTC.

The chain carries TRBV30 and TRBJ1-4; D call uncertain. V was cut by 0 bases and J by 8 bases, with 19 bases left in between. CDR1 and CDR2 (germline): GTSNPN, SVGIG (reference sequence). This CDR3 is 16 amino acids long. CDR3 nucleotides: TGTGCCTGGAGTGTACTCGGAGGTTCTCTTTCGGAAAAACTGTTTTTT. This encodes CAWSVLGGSLSEKLFF.

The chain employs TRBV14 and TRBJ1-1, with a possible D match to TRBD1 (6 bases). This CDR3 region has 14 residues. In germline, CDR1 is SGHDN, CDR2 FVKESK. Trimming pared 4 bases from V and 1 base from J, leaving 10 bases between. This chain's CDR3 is CASSLLGQNTEAFF. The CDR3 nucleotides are TGTGCCAGCAGCCTGTTGGGACAGAACACTGAAGCTTTCTTT.

The CDR3 protein is CASSRMTSGAVELFF. The CDR3 bases are TGTGCCAGCAGCAGGATGACTAGCGGCGCAGTAGAGCTGTTTTTT. The J gene is TRBJ2-2, the V gene TRBV5-6; 9 bases line up with TRBD2. Per germline, CDR1 SGHDT and CDR2 YYEEEE. With V trimmed by 4 bases and J by 11 bases, 12 bases remained unmatched. The CDR3 is made up of 15 amino acids.

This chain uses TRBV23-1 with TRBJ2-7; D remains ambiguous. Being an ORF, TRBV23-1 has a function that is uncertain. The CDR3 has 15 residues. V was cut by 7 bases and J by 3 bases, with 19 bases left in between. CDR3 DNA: TGCGCCAGCAATCTCTCGCAGGCCTTACTCTACGAGCAGTACTTC. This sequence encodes CASNLSQALLYEQYF.

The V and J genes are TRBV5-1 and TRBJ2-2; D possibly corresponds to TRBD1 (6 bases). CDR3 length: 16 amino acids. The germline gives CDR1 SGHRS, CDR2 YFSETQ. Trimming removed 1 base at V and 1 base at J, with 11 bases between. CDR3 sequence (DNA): TGCGCCAGCAGCTTGATTGGGGGCTTGAACACCGGGGAGCTGTTTTTT. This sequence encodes CASSLIGGLNTGELFF. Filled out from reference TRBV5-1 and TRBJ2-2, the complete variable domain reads KAGVTQTPRYLIKTRGQQVTLSCSPISGHRSVSWYQQTPGQGLQFLFEYFSETQRNKGNFPGRFSGRQFSNSRSEMNVSTLELGDSALYLCASSLIGGLNTGELFFGEGSRLTVL.

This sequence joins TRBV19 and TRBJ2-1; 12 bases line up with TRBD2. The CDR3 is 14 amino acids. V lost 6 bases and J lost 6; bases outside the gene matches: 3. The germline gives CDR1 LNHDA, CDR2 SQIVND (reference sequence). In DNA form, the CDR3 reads TGTGCCAGTAGGCGACTAGCGGGAGCCAATGAGCAGTTCTTC. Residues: CASRRLAGANEQFF. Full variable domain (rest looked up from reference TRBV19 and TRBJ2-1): DGGITQSPKYLFRKEGQNVTLSCEQNLNHDAMYWYRQDPGQGLRLIYYSQIVNDFQKGDIAEGYSVSREKKESFPLTVTSAQKNPTAFYLCASRRLAGANEQFFGPGTRLTVL.

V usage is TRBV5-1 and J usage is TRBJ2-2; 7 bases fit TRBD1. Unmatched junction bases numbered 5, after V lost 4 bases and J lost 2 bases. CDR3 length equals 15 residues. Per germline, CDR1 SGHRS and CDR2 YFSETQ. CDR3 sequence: CASSKGTENTGELFF. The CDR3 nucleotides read TGCGCCAGCAGCAAGGGGACAGAAAACACCGGGGAGCTGTTTTTT.

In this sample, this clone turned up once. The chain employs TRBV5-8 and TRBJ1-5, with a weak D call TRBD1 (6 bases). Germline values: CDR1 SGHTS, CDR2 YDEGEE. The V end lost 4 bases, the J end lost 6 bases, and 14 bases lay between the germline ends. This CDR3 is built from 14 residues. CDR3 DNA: TGTGCCAGCAGCAAACTGGGGGCAGTTCAGCCCCAGCATTTT. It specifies CASSKLGAVQPQHF. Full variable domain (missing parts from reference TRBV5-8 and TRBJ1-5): EAGVTQSPTHLIKTRGQQATLRCSPISGHTSVYWYQQALGLGLQFLLWYDEGEERNRGNFPPRFSGRQFPNYSSELNVNALELEDSALYLCASSKLGAVQPQHFGDGTRLSIL.

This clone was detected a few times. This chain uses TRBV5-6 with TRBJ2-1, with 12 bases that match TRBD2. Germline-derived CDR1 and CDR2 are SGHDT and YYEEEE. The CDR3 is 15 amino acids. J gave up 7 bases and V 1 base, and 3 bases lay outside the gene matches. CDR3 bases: TGTGCCAGCAGCTTGTATACTAGCGGGAGGAATGAGCAGTTCTTC. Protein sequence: CASSLYTSGRNEQFF.